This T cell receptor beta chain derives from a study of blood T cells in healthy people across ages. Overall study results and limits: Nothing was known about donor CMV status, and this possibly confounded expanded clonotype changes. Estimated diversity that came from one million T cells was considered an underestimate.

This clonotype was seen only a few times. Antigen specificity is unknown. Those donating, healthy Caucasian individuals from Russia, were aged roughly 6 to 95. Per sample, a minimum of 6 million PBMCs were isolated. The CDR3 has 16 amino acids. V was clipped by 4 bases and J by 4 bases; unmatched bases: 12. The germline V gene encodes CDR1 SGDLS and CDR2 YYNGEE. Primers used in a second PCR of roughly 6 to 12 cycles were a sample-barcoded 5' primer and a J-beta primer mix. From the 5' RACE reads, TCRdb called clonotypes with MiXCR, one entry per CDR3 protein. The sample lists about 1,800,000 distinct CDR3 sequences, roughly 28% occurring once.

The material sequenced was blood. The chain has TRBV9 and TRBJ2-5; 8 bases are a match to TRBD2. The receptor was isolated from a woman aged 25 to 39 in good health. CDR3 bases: TGTGCCAGCAGCCGTAACAGCGGGAGTTGGGGAGAGACCCAGTACTTC. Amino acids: CASSRNSGSWGETQYF.